A single sample is the source of the 22 T cell receptor beta chains below, sequenced in a study of blood T cells in healthy people across ages. With a J-beta primer mix and a sample-barcoded 5' primer, a second PCR ran about 7 to 11 cycles. TCRdb called the 5' RACE reads again in MiXCR, with one record for every CDR3 protein. The sample holds hundreds of thousands of distinct CDR3 sequences, around 45% seen once. Sequencing was performed on blood. The origin of the receptors is a woman between 55 and 75 years old in good health.

CDR3: CASMLSGSWETQYF. The CDR3 DNA sequence: TGTGCCAGCATGCTCAGCGGAAGCTGGGAGACCCAGTACTTC. The V call is TRBV7-2, the J call TRBJ2-5; possible D gene TRBD2, 5 bases. Trimming took off 7 bases at V and 5 bases at J, with 17 bases between the two ends. Germline V gene lookup returns CDR1 SGHTA and CDR2 FQGNSA. This CDR3 has 14 amino acids.

The chain employs TRBV7-2 and TRBJ2-7; 9 nucleotides align to TRBD1. CDR1 SGHTA and CDR2 FQGNSA come from the germline V gene. The CDR3 totals 14 residues. The V and J ends lost 8 bases and 7 bases, in that order; junction bases with no gene match: 12. The CDR3 sequence is CASGPGQGMGEQYF. In DNA, the CDR3 is TGTGCCAGCGGCCCCGGACAGGGGATGGGGGAGCAGTACTTC. Using reference TRBV7-2 and TRBJ2-7 for the parts outside the CDR3, the full variable domain is GAGVSQSPSNKVTEKGKDVELRCDPISGHTALYWYRQSLGQGLEFLIYFQGNSAPDKSGLPSDRFSAERTGGSVSTLTIQRTQQEDSAVYLCASGPGQGMGEQYFGPGTRLTVT.

The V call is TRBV13, the J call TRBJ2-5; D perhaps matches TRBD1 (5 bases). Germline values: CDR1 PRHDT, CDR2 FYEKMQ (reference sequence). Trimming removed 5 bases at V and 4 bases at J, with 11 bases between. This CDR3 contains 13 residues. CDR3 sequence: CASSLRVLETQYF. CDR3 coding DNA: TGTGCCAGCAGCCTCAGGGTATTAGAGACCCAGTACTTC.

The chain couples TRBV9 to TRBJ2-1; no clear D gene. Germline V gene sequence: CDR1 SGDLS, CDR2 YYNGEE. The CDR3 has 13 residues. V was pared by 0 bases and J by 9 bases, with 10 bases between. This CDR3 is CASSVAALIEQFF. CDR3 DNA sequence: TGTGCCAGCAGCGTAGCCGCTCTTATTGAGCAGTTCTTC.

This clonotype was observed a handful of times. The V call is TRBV29-1, the J call TRBJ2-1, with D perhaps TRBD1 or TRBD2 (5 bases each). Germline V gene lookup returns CDR1 SQVTM and CDR2 ANQGSEA. The CDR3 consists of 14 residues. With 1 base removed from V and 12 bases from J, the gap between germline ends came to 19 bases. The DNA of the CDR3 is TGCAGCGTTGAAGGGGGACCGCGTCGACGCGGGCAGTTCTTC. Translation: CSVEGGPRRRGQFF.

This clonotype was picked up a small number of times. CDR3 nucleotides: TGTGCCAGCAGTTACTTTGTGTCAGGGCAGTATTTT. It yields the protein CASSYFVSGQYF. The chain is built from TRBV6-6 and TRBJ2-3; no definite D call. Trimming took off 1 base at V and 11 bases at J, with 10 bases between the two ends. The CDR3 is 12 amino acids. The germline V gene encodes CDR1 MNHNY and CDR2 SVGAGI (reference sequence).

The chain joins TRBV7-3 to TRBJ2-4, with TRBD2 matching 7 bases. The J call may be wrong; the DNA end is better matched by TRBJ2-7. Germline values: CDR1 SGHTA, CDR2 FQGTGA. The CDR3 contains 15 residues. As DNA, the CDR3 is TGTGCCAGCAGCTTAAAGACTAGCCAGACTAACGAGCAGTACTTC. Translated, it gives CASSLKTSQTNEQYF.

This clonotype was found once. The V call is TRBV5-5, the J call TRBJ2-1, with TRBD1 matching over 8 bases. There are 15 residues in the CDR3. V was clipped by 1 base and J by 6 bases; unmatched bases: 6. Germline V gene lookup returns CDR1 SGHKS and CDR2 YYEKEE (reference sequence). CDR3 DNA sequence: TGTGCCAGCAGCTTGTTCACAGGGGGAATCAATGAGCAGTTCTTC. It translates to CASSLFTGGINEQFF.

This clonotype was seen only a few times. The chain recombines TRBV7-2 with TRBJ2-1; 9 nucleotides align to TRBD2. This CDR3 is built from 14 residues. J was trimmed by 7 bases and V by 2 bases; bases with no gene match: 3. Per the germline V gene, CDR1 is SGHTA and CDR2 is FQGNSA. This chain's CDR3 is CASSLSLAGNEQFF. The CDR3 DNA follows: TGTGCCAGCAGCTTATCCCTAGCGGGAAATGAGCAGTTCTTC.

J is TRBJ2-1 and V is TRBV20-1, with 7 positions matching TRBD2. The germline V gene encodes CDR1 DFQATT and CDR2 SNEGSKA (reference sequence). The CDR3 is made up of 13 amino acids. V lost 3 bases to trimming and J lost 9 bases; unmatched junction nucleotides: 8. The CDR3 is CSASGAGESEQFF. The CDR3 region has the DNA TGCAGTGCTAGCGGGGCGGGAGAATCTGAGCAGTTCTTC.

The sample holds a few counts of this clonotype. The rearrangement uses TRBV14 and TRBJ2-7; 9 bases match TRBD2. Germline V lookup: CDR1 SGHDN, CDR2 FVKESK. V was clipped by 4 bases and J by 3 bases; unmatched bases: 4. The CDR3 is 14 residues long. This CDR3 reads CASSLAGGGYEQYF. In DNA form, the CDR3 reads TGTGCCAGCAGCCTCGCGGGAGGGGGCTACGAGCAGTACTTC.

This clonotype has just a few counts. The chain carries TRBV7-3 and TRBJ2-3; TRBD2 aligns across 12 bases. The CDR3 loop spans 18 amino acids. V shed 2 bases, J shed 3 bases, and the junction held 9 bases outside the gene matches. The germline gives CDR1 SGHTA, CDR2 FQGTGA. The CDR3 is CASSLWSTSGSATDTQYF. The CDR3 bases are TGTGCCAGCAGCTTATGGTCGACTAGCGGGAGTGCTACAGATACGCAGTATTTT.

The gene calls are TRBV4-3 and TRBJ1-6; D is unresolved. The germline V and J ends were trimmed by 0 bases and 6 bases, with 9 bases remaining between them. This CDR3 is built from 15 residues. Germline V lookup: CDR1 LGHNA, CDR2 YSLEER. The CDR3 protein is CASSQESESNSPLHF. Here the CDR3 DNA reads TGCGCCAGCAGCCAAGAATCAGAATCTAATTCACCCCTCCACTTT.

This clonotype has only a few counts. V gene TRBV20-1 combines with J gene TRBJ1-1; D call uncertain. The CDR3 is 13 residues long. The V gene's germline CDR1 is DFQATT and CDR2 SNEGSKA (reference sequence). The V end was cut by 4 bases, the J end by 0 bases, with 9 bases between. CDR3 protein: CSATPTVNTEAFF. CDR3 bases: TGCAGTGCTACGCCTACAGTGAACACTGAAGCTTTCTTT.

V is TRBV11-2 and J is TRBJ2-5; no clear D gene. The CDR3 runs to 11 residues. Per the germline V gene, CDR1 is SGHAT and CDR2 is FQNNGV. V lost 8 bases to trimming and J lost 3 bases, with 7 bases between them. The CDR3 coding sequence is TGTGCCAGCGTTCAGGAAGAGACCCAGTACTTC. Translation: CASVQEETQYF.

This clonotype was seen more than once but under ten times. V is TRBV29-1 and J is TRBJ2-1; D is unresolved. The CDR3 is made up of 16 amino acids. Germline-derived CDR1 and CDR2 are SQVTM and ANQGSEA. Trimming left V 0 bases short and J 0 bases short, with 12 bases between. CDR3 protein: CSVEDYQQSSYNEQFF. DNA for the CDR3: TGCAGCGTTGAAGACTATCAACAGAGCTCCTACAATGAGCAGTTCTTC.

The rearrangement uses TRBV6-5 and TRBJ2-1; TRBD2 matches at 12 bases. Losses at the gene ends were 4 bases for V and 0 bases for J; bases not matched to a gene: 4. Germline V gene lookup returns CDR1 MNHEY and CDR2 SVGAGI. The CDR3 has 17 amino acids. The CDR3 nucleotides are TGTGCCAGCAGTTCGCGGACTAGCGGGGCCTCCTACAATGAGCAGTTCTTC. This translates into CASSSRTSGASYNEQFF.

The rearrangement links TRBV7-9 to TRBJ2-7; 10 nucleotides agree with TRBD2. CDR1 is SEHNR, CDR2 FQNEAQ, per germline (reference sequence). J lost 10 bases, V lost 4 bases, and 16 bases had no gene match. CDR3 length: 16 amino acids. CDR3 in amino acids: CASSSGSGRDQEIQYF. The DNA for the CDR3 is TGTGCCAGCAGCTCTGGCAGCGGGAGGGATCAAGAGATCCAGTACTTC. Complete variable domain (other parts from reference TRBV7-9 and TRBJ2-7): DTGVSQNPRHKITKRGQNVTFRCDPISEHNRLYWYRQTLGQGPEFLTYFQNEAQLEKSRLLSDRFSAERPKGSFSTLEIQRTEQGDSAMYLCASSSGSGRDQEIQYFGPGTRLTVT.

The rearrangement links TRBV13 to TRBJ1-2; D is ambiguous. The V end was cut by 5 bases, the J end by 5 bases, with 18 bases between. This CDR3 is built from 15 residues. Germline-derived CDR1 and CDR2 are PRHDT and FYEKMQ (reference sequence). The CDR3 is CASSPQPGEGYGYTF. For the CDR3, the DNA is TGTGCCAGCAGCCCACAACCGGGAGAGGGTTATGGCTACACCTTC.

V and J are TRBV6-6 and TRBJ2-3; 8 bases fit TRBD1. Germline assignment: CDR1 MNHNY and CDR2 SVGAGI (reference sequence). Unmatched junction bases numbered 7, after V lost 6 bases and J lost 2 bases. CDR3 length: 15 amino acids. CDR3 nucleotide sequence: TGTGCCAGCAGGGACGACAGGGGCATCACAGATACGCAGTATTTT. It encodes CASRDDRGITDTQYF.

The genes are TRBV5-6 and TRBJ1-1; possibly TRBD1 for D (5 bases). Per germline, CDR1 SGHDT and CDR2 YYEEEE. The length of the CDR3 is 18 residues. Deletions cut 0 bases from V and 4 bases from J, with 22 bases between. CDR3 DNA sequence: TGTGCCAGCAGCTTGGGAGGCGGGGCTTATTCCGTTGGCACTGAAGCTTTCTTT. Translation gives CASSLGGGAYSVGTEAFF.

The CDR3 sequence: CASSFGYTSTDTQYF. The CDR3 DNA reads as TGCGCCAGCAGCTTCGGCTACACTAGCACAGATACGCAGTATTTT. This chain links TRBV5-1 with TRBJ2-3; D uncertain. The CDR3 covers 15 residues. The germline V and J ends were trimmed by 2 bases and 0 bases, with 10 bases remaining between them. Germline CDR1 reads SGHRS; CDR2 reads YFSETQ.